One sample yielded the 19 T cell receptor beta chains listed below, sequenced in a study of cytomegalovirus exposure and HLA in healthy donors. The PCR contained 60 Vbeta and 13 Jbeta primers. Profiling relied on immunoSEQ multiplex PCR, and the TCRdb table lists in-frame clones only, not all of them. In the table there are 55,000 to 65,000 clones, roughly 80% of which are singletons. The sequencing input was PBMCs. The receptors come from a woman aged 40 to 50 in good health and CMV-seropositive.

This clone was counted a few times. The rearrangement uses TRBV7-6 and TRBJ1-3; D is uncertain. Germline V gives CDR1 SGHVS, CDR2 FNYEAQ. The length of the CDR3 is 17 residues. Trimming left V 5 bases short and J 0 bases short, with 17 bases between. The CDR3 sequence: CASSPRLGLASGNTIYF. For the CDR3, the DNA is TGTGCCAGCAGCCCACGTTTGGGCCTCGCCTCTGGAAACACCATATATTTT.

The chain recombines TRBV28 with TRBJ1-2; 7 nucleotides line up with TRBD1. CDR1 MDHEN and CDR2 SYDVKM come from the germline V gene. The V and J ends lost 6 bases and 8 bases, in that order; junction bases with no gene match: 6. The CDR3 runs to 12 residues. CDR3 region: CASRQGLGGYTF. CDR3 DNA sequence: TGTGCCAGCAGACAGGGGCTGGGAGGCTACACCTTC.

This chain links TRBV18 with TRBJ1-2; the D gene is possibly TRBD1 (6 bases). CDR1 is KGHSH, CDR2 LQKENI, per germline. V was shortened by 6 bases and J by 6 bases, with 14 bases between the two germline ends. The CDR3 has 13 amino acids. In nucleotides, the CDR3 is TGTGCCAGCTCCTCCCCAGGGGTTGATGGCTACACCTTC. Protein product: CASSSPGVDGYTF.

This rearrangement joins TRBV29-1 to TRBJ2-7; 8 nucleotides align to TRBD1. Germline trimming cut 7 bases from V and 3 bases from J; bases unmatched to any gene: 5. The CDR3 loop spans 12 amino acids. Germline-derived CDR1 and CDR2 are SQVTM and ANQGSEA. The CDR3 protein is CSGGTGLYEQYF. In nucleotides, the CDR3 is TGCAGCGGCGGGACAGGCCTCTACGAGCAGTACTTC.

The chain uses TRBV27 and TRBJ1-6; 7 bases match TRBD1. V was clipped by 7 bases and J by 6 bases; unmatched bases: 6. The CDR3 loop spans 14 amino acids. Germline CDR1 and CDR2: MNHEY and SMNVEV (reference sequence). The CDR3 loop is CASNRQGPNSPLHF. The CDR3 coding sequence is TGTGCCAGCAACCGACAGGGACCTAATTCACCCCTCCACTTT.

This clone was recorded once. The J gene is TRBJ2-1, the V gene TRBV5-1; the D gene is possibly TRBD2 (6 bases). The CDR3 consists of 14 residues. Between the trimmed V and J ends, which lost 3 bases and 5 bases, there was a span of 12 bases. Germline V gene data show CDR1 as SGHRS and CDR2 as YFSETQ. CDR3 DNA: TGCGCCAGCAGCTCCGCGCTAGCGAACAATGAGCAGTTCTTC. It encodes CASSSALANNEQFF. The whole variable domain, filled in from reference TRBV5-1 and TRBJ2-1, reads KAGVTQTPRYLIKTRGQQVTLSCSPISGHRSVSWYQQTPGQGLQFLFEYFSETQRNKGNFPGRFSGRQFSNSRSEMNVSTLELGDSALYLCASSSALANNEQFFGPGTRLTVL.

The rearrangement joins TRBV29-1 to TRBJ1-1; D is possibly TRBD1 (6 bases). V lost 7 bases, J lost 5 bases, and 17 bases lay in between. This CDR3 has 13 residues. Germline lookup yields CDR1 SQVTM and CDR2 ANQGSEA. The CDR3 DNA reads TGCAGCGCCCTCTACAGGGAGGGAACTGAAGCTTTCTTT. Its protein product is CSALYREGTEAFF.

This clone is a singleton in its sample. As DNA, the CDR3 is TGTGCCAGCACCGAGGGAGGGGGTCTCTCTTTCCAAGAGACCCAGTACTTC. Its protein is CASTEGGGLSFQETQYF. V usage is TRBV7-9 and J usage is TRBJ2-5; maybe TRBD2 (7 bases). Trimming shortened V by 7 bases and J by 1 base, and 22 bases separated the two germline ends. The CDR3 has 17 amino acids. The germline gives CDR1 SEHNR, CDR2 FQNEAQ (reference sequence).

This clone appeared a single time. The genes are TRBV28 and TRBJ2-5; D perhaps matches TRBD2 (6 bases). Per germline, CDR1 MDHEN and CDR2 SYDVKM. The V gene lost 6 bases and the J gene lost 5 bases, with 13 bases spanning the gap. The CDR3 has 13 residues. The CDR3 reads CASRPGTVETQYF. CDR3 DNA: TGTGCCAGCAGGCCTGGGACTGTGGAGACCCAGTACTTC.

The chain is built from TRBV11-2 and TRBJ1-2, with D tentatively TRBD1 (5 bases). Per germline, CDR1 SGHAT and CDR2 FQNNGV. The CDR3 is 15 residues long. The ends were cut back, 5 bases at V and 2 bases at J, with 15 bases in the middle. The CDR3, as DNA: TGTGCCAGCAGCCCCGGGGGAGGAGGGAACTATGGCTACACCTTC. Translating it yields CASSPGGGGNYGYTF.

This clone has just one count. The CDR3 reads CASSQGAGTTDTQYF. DNA of the CDR3: TGTGCCAGCAGCCAAGGCGCAGGGACAACAGATACGCAGTATTTT. This chain uses TRBV4-2 with TRBJ2-3, with D tentatively TRBD1 (6 bases). Germline lookup yields CDR1 LGHNA and CDR2 YNFKEQ. Trimming shortened V by 1 base and J by 3 bases, and 11 bases separated the two germline ends. This CDR3 has 15 residues.

CDR3 in DNA: TGTGCCAGCAGTGAATCTACAGGGGGGGGTACCGGGGAGCTGTTTTTT. This gives the protein CASSESTGGGTGELFF. This chain joins TRBV25-1 and TRBJ2-2; a weak D match, TRBD1 (8 bases). The CDR3 contains 16 residues. V lost 1 base and J 5 bases, leaving 14 bases between the germline ends. Germline V gives CDR1 MGHDK, CDR2 SYGVNS.

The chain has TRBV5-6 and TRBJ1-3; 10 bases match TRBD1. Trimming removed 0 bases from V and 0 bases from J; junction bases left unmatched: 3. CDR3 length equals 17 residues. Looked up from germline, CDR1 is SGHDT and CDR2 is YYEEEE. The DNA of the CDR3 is TGTGCCAGCAGCTTGGCCTGGACAGGGGGCTCTGGAAACACCATATATTTT. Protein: CASSLAWTGGSGNTIYF.

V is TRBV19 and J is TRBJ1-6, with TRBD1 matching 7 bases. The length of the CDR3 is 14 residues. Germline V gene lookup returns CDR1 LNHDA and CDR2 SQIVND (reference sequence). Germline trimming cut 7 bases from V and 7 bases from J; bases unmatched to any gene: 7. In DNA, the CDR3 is TGTGCCAGTAAGGTCGGACAGGTGAATTCACCCCTCCACTTT. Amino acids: CASKVGQVNSPLHF. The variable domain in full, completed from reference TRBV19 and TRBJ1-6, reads DGGITQSPKYLFRKEGQNVTLSCEQNLNHDAMYWYRQDPGQGLRLIYYSQIVNDFQKGDIAEGYSVSREKKESFPLTVTSAQKNPTAFYLCASKVGQVNSPLHFGNGTRLTVT.

The CDR3 is CASRGQAIPDTEAFF. The CDR3 bases are TGTGCCAGTAGAGGACAGGCCATCCCTGACACTGAAGCTTTCTTT. This chain connects TRBV19 to TRBJ1-1; TRBD1 aligns across 7 bases. V shed 6 bases and J 3 bases; nucleotides not matched to a gene: 10. The CDR3 runs 15 residues. The germline V gene has CDR1 LNHDA and CDR2 SQIVND (reference sequence).

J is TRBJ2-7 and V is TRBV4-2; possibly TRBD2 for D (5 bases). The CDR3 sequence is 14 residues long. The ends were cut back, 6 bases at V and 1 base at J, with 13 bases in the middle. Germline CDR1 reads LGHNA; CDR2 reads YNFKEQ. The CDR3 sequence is CASSTLLDSYEQYF. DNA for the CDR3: TGTGCCAGCAGTACACTACTAGATTCCTACGAGCAGTACTTC.

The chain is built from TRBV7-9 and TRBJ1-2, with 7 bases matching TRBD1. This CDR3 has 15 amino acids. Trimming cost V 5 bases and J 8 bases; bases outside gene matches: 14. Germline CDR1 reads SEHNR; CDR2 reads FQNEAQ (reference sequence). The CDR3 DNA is TGTGCCAGCAGCACCCTATTCCGGGACAGAGAGGGCTACACCTTC. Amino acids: CASSTLFRDREGYTF.

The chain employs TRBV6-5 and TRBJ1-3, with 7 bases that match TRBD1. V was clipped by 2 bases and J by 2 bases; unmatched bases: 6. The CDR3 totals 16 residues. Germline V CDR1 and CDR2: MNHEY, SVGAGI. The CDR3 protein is CASSYGLRGPGNTIYF. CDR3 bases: TGTGCCAGCAGTTACGGACTAAGGGGGCCTGGAAACACCATATATTTT.

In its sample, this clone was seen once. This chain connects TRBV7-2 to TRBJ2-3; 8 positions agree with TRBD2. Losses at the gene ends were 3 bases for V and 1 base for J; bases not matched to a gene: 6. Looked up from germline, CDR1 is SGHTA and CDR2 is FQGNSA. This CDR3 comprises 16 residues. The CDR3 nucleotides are TGTGCCAGCAGCTTTGTTCTAGCGGGTCGCACAGATACGCAGTATTTT. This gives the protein CASSFVLAGRTDTQYF.